Shown below are 4 T cell receptor beta chains from a single sample sequenced in a study of T-cell memory formation after mild COVID-19 (dated by TCRdb to about 2021). Libraries were prepared through 5' RACE. Sequencing used an Illumina NovaSeq 6000. TCRdb reworked the public reads: Q25 trimming with fastp, MiXCR clone assembly, productive beta chains retained. Rows with a matching CDR3 protein are joined into one entry that keeps the most common DNA and genes. Present in this sample are approximately 150,000 distinct CDR3 sequences, about 6.1% of which were seen just once. Of the sample, approximately 2.2% is held by the ten largest clones. Input material: PBMCs or a T cell subset sorted from them (not recorded which). The receptors derive from an adult woman who had mild COVID-19 (a few samples of this study predate the infection). The sample titles of this study are shuffled in the database, so cell type and time point are left out; the donor was told from shared clones.

This clonotype was seen at least ten times. Written as DNA, the CDR3 is TGTGCCAGCAGCCGAGGACTCGGGCCCACCGGCACTCAGCCCCAGCATTTT. Amino acid sequence: CASSRGLGPTGTQPQHF. The rearrangement links TRBV7-8 to TRBJ1-5; D uncertain. CDR3 length: 17 amino acids. The germline V gene has CDR1 SGHVS and CDR2 FQNEAQ. V lost 5 bases to trimming and J lost 6 bases, with 23 bases between them.

This chain connects TRBV6-6 to TRBJ1-2; D not certain. Germline V CDR1 and CDR2: MNHNY, SVGAGI (reference sequence). Trimming took off 2 bases at V and 6 bases at J, with 16 bases between the two ends. The CDR3 consists of 15 residues. CDR3 protein: CASSYEELARDGYTF. Written as DNA, the CDR3 is TGTGCCAGCAGTTACGAAGAGCTGGCCCGGGATGGCTACACCTTC.

The genes are TRBV9 and TRBJ2-6; unclear D gene. Germline CDR1 is SGDLS and CDR2 is YYNGEE. The CDR3 contains 14 residues. V was cut by 3 bases and J by 1 base, with 5 bases left in between. This chain's CDR3 is CASSARSGANVLTF. As DNA, the CDR3 is TGTGCCAGCAGCGCGCGTTCTGGGGCCAACGTCCTGACTTTC.

This rearrangement joins TRBV5-1 to TRBJ2-5; possibly TRBD1 for D (5 bases). The germline V gene has CDR1 SGHRS and CDR2 YFSETQ. The CDR3 covers 15 residues. V lost 6 bases, J lost 1 base, and 16 bases lay in between. CDR3 region: CASNKFGQVQETQYF. The DNA for the CDR3 is TGCGCCAGCAATAAGTTCGGACAAGTCCAAGAGACCCAGTACTTC.